These 20 T cell receptor beta chains share one sample of origin, sequenced in a study of cytomegalovirus exposure and HLA in healthy donors. PCR employed 60 Vbeta and 13 Jbeta primers. Assay: immunoSEQ multiplex PCR; the TCRdb copy retains only in-frame clones and omits some. Among 140,000 to 150,000 clones, 78% were seen once, and the ten largest hold roughly 2.4%. The sample comprised PBMCs. These receptors came from a young woman in good health and CMV-seropositive.

This clone occurred a few times. The V and J genes are TRBV2 and TRBJ2-2, with 7 bases identical to TRBD1. The ends lost 6 bases at V and 5 bases at J; junction bases unmatched: 9. The CDR3 is 15 residues long. The germline V gene has CDR1 SNHLY and CDR2 FYNNEI. Here the CDR3 reads CASSIVQGSTGELFF. DNA for the CDR3: TGTGCCAGCAGCATCGTACAGGGGTCTACCGGGGAGCTGTTTTTT.

J is TRBJ1-5 and V is TRBV6-5; perhaps TRBD1 as D (5 bases). The CDR3 runs to 14 residues. The germline CDR1 and CDR2 sequences are MNHEY and SVGAGI. Trimming shortened V by 6 bases and J by 3 bases, and 12 bases separated the two germline ends. The CDR3 loop is CASRRGGDNQPQHF. The CDR3 coding sequence is TGTGCCAGCAGACGTGGGGGGGACAATCAGCCCCAGCATTTT.

The table lists this clone with a few counts. The J gene is TRBJ1-1, the V gene TRBV4-1, with 7 bases aligning to TRBD1. The V gene end was trimmed by 1 base and the J gene end by 4 bases; junction bases not matched to a gene: 15. Germline V gives CDR1 MGHRA, CDR2 YSYEKL. The CDR3 sequence is 18 residues long. In DNA, the CDR3 is TGCGCCAGCAGCCAAGGTGAGGGGGCTGGGGCTTTGGGCACTGAAGCTTTCTTT. Translating gives CASSQGEGAGALGTEAFF.

The genes are TRBV6-6 and TRBJ1-4; D gene unclear. Per germline, CDR1 MNHNY and CDR2 SVGAGI (reference sequence). The CDR3 runs 11 residues. V lost 6 bases and J lost 8, with 7 bases in between. CDR3 in amino acids: CASRSREKLFF. The CDR3 DNA sequence: TGTGCCAGCAGAAGCAGGGAAAAACTGTTTTTT.

Concerning this clone: Other DNA sequences in this sample translate to the same CDR3. The chain couples TRBV5-1 to TRBJ2-7, with 8 bases aligning to TRBD1. Per germline, CDR1 SGHRS and CDR2 YFSETQ. This CDR3 is built from 13 residues. Trimming cost V 4 bases and J 5 bases; bases outside gene matches: 5. The CDR3 reads CASSHQGADEQYF. CDR3 coding DNA: TGCGCCAGCAGCCACCAGGGGGCCGACGAGCAGTACTTC.

This clone came up once. J is TRBJ2-3 and V is TRBV7-9, with 12 bases that match TRBD2. The CDR3 runs to 15 residues. The ends lost 8 bases at V and 1 base at J; junction bases unmatched: 4. Germline V gives CDR1 SEHNR, CDR2 FQNEAQ (reference sequence). The CDR3 here is CASRTSGVRTDTQYF. The CDR3 DNA reads as TGTGCCAGCCGGACTAGCGGGGTGCGCACAGATACGCAGTATTTT.

This clone was counted a few times. The chain has TRBV27 and TRBJ1-1; TRBD1 matches 7 bases. This CDR3 region has 16 residues. V lost 5 bases and J lost 0; bases outside the gene matches: 9. Germline CDR1 MNHEY, CDR2 SMNVEV (reference sequence). CDR3: CASSPPPGTVNTEAFF. CDR3 sequence (DNA): TGTGCCAGCAGTCCCCCCCCCGGGACAGTGAACACTGAAGCTTTCTTT.

V usage is TRBV28 and J usage is TRBJ2-6; perhaps TRBD2 as D (6 bases). Germline loops: CDR1 MDHEN, CDR2 SYDVKM. V was cut by 4 bases and J by 3 bases, with 13 bases left in between. This CDR3 is 16 amino acids long. CDR3 in DNA: TGTGCCAGCAGTTCCCATGGAGGGGATGGGGCCAACGTCCTGACTTTC. It is translated as CASSSHGGDGANVLTF.

The V and J genes are TRBV4-3 and TRBJ2-1; D unresolved. The V end lost 1 base, the J end lost 3 bases, and 10 bases lay between the germline ends. The CDR3 consists of 15 residues. Looked up from germline, CDR1 is LGHNA and CDR2 is YSLEER. The CDR3 spells CASSQAYSLYNEQFF. In DNA form, the CDR3 reads TGCGCCAGCAGCCAAGCCTACTCGCTCTACAATGAGCAGTTCTTC.

The chain carries TRBV29-1 and TRBJ2-1; TRBD1 matches 12 bases. The CDR3 has 16 residues. Germline CDR1 reads SQVTM; CDR2 reads ANQGSEA. The V gene end was trimmed by 7 bases and the J gene end by 3 bases; junction bases not matched to a gene: 10. The CDR3 loop is CSAGDGTGGFYNEQFF. The CDR3 nucleotides are TGCAGCGCCGGGGATGGGACAGGGGGCTTCTACAATGAGCAGTTCTTC.

The rearrangement joins TRBV28 to TRBJ2-3; 8 nucleotides agree with TRBD2. The CDR3 contains 14 residues. Germline V gives CDR1 MDHEN, CDR2 SYDVKM. The junction had 9 bases not matched to a gene; V was cut back by 5 bases and J by 8 bases. CDR3: CASSPPTSGGTQYF. In DNA form, the CDR3 reads TGTGCCAGCAGTCCGCCAACTAGCGGTGGTACGCAGTATTTT.

The chain combines TRBV5-1 with TRBJ1-1, with 9 bases matching TRBD1. Unmatched junction bases numbered 8, after V lost 5 bases and J lost 0 bases. This CDR3 comprises 16 residues. The germline gives CDR1 SGHRS, CDR2 YFSETQ. CDR3 protein: CASRGQGNSLNTEAFF. The CDR3 DNA reads as TGCGCCAGCAGAGGACAGGGGAATTCCTTGAACACTGAAGCTTTCTTT.

This rearrangement joins TRBV11-2 to TRBJ1-2; D unclear. Per the germline V gene, CDR1 is SGHAT and CDR2 is FQNNGV. The CDR3 runs to 13 residues. V gave up 4 bases and J gave up 1 base, with 7 bases separating them. The chain's CDR3 is CASSSGRNYGYTF. DNA of the CDR3: TGTGCCAGCAGCTCCGGTCGTAACTATGGCTACACCTTC. The complete variable domain, with remaining parts taken from reference TRBV11-2 and TRBJ1-2, reads EAGVAQSPRYKIIEKRQSVAFWCNPISGHATLYWYQQILGQGPKLLIQFQNNGVVDDSQLPKDRFSAERLKGVDSTLKIQPAKLEDSAVYLCASSSGRNYGYTFGSGTRLTVV.

The rearrangement joins TRBV18 to TRBJ2-7; 10 bases match TRBD1. CDR3 length: 14 amino acids. After removal of 6 bases from V and 2 bases from J, the junction contained 4 bases not matched to a gene. Germline assignment: CDR1 KGHSH and CDR2 LQKENI. DNA of the CDR3: TGTGCCAGCTCGAGGACAGGGGGAACCTACGAGCAGTACTTC. Its translation is CASSRTGGTYEQYF.

This chain joins TRBV11-3 and TRBJ2-3; 7 nucleotides line up with TRBD2. The J segment lost 2 bases and the V segment lost 5 bases, leaving 4 bases of the junction unmatched. There are 14 residues in the CDR3. Germline V gene sequence: CDR1 SGHNT, CDR2 YENEEA. The CDR3 sequence: CASSLGGSTDTQYF. For the CDR3, the DNA is TGTGCCAGCAGCCTCGGGGGGTCCACAGATACGCAGTATTTT.

This clone was observed a handful of times. The chain recombines TRBV28 with TRBJ1-5; 8 bases map to TRBD1. The CDR3 runs 14 residues. Trimming took 2 bases from V and 6 from J; bases not matched to a gene: 3. CDR1 and CDR2 from the germline V gene are MDHEN and SYDVKM. This chain's CDR3 is CASSLGTGIQPQHF. The CDR3 bases are TGTGCCAGCAGTTTAGGGACAGGTATTCAGCCCCAGCATTTT. The full variable domain, its missing parts supplied by reference TRBV28 and TRBJ1-5, is DVKVTQSSRYLVKRTGEKVFLECVQDMDHENMFWYRQDPGLGLRLIYFSYDVKMKEKGDIPEGYSVSREKKERFSLILESASTNQTSMYLCASSLGTGIQPQHFGDGTRLSIL.

This chain links TRBV6-1 with TRBJ1-3; 7 bases align to TRBD1. The germline V gene encodes CDR1 MNHNS and CDR2 SASEGT. There are 15 residues in the CDR3. V shed 4 bases and J 0 bases; nucleotides not matched to a gene: 3. In DNA, the CDR3 is TGTGCCAGCAGTGCCCGGGACAGCTCTGGAAACACCATATATTTT. Amino acids: CASSARDSSGNTIYF.

The V call is TRBV4-3, the J call TRBJ2-7, with 7 bases aligning to TRBD1. V trimming: 0 bases; J trimming: 6 bases; junction bases outside the gene matches: 8. Germline values: CDR1 LGHNA, CDR2 YSLEER. The CDR3 extends over 15 amino acids. The CDR3 reads CASSQDLGTVSEQYF. CDR3 sequence (DNA): TGCGCCAGCAGCCAAGATTTGGGGACAGTATCCGAGCAGTACTTC.

This clone was seen more than once but under ten times. The chain carries TRBV29-1 and TRBJ1-5; 7 bases match TRBD1. Germline CDR1 and CDR2: SQVTM and ANQGSEA. The CDR3 runs to 14 residues. The J segment lost 1 base and the V segment lost 5 bases, leaving 5 bases of the junction unmatched. The CDR3 DNA reads as TGCAGCGTTTCAACAGGGGTAAGCAATCAGCCCCAGCATTTT. It yields the protein CSVSTGVSNQPQHF.

This clone came up once. The chain recombines TRBV5-8 with TRBJ2-3, with D perhaps TRBD1 (6 bases). The CDR3 runs to 17 residues. The V end was cut by 0 bases, the J end by 6 bases, with 20 bases between. Germline CDR1 and CDR2: SGHTS and YDEGEE. The CDR3 region is CASSLGSRVGAGDTQYF. CDR3 nucleotides: TGTGCCAGCAGCTTGGGCTCCCGAGTGGGGGCTGGGGATACGCAGTATTTT.